Each of the 30 T cell receptor beta chains below was sequenced from the same sample in a study of siplizumab effects on memory and regulatory T cells. Assay used: immunoSEQ multiplex PCR; TCRdb lists only in-frame clones, some missing. The sample yields about 110,000 clones, 92% seen once. Sequencing was done on a sample of Tregs sorted from blood. The origin of the receptors is a human donor in good health.

The gene calls are TRBV7-2 and TRBJ1-5; no reliable D call. Germline loops: CDR1 SGHTA, CDR2 FQGNSA. The CDR3 covers 14 residues. Trimming removed 1 base from V and 3 bases from J, with 7 bases in between. The CDR3 DNA is TGTGCCAGCAGCTTAGAACAGCTCAATCAGCCCCAGCATTTT. This sequence encodes CASSLEQLNQPQHF.

The chain links TRBV7-9 to TRBJ2-5, with 8 bases fitting TRBD1. In germline, CDR1 is SEHNR, CDR2 FQNEAQ (reference sequence). The CDR3 has 16 amino acids. J lost 2 bases, V lost 5 bases, and 10 bases had no gene match. This CDR3 is CASSPGGWDRQETQYF. Written as DNA, the CDR3 is TGTGCCAGCAGCCCCGGAGGGTGGGACAGGCAAGAGACCCAGTACTTC.

This clone came up once. The chain links TRBV6-6 to TRBJ2-7, with D perhaps matching TRBD1 or TRBD2 (5 bases each). There are 14 residues in the CDR3. The germline gives CDR1 MNHNY, CDR2 SVGAGI (reference sequence). Between the trimmed V and J ends, which lost 7 bases and 7 bases, there was a span of 20 bases. The CDR3 sequence: CASKGTTQKDEQYF. CDR3 coding DNA: TGTGCCAGCAAAGGGACCACCCAAAAGGATGAGCAGTACTTC.

V is TRBV15 and J is TRBJ2-2; no definite D call. The CDR3 runs 12 residues. The V end lost 3 bases, the J end lost 6 bases, and 5 bases lay between the germline ends. CDR1 and CDR2 from the germline V gene are LNHNV and YYDKDF (reference sequence). The CDR3 spells CATSSEAGELFF. DNA for the CDR3: TGTGCCACCAGCAGTGAGGCCGGGGAGCTGTTTTTT.

This clone is a singleton in its sample. The chain uses TRBV5-1 and TRBJ1-3, with 7 bases fitting TRBD1. With 3 bases clipped from V and 0 bases from J, the junction kept 12 bases outside the gene matches. This CDR3 comprises 18 residues. Germline V gives CDR1 SGHRS, CDR2 YFSETQ. In DNA, the CDR3 is TGCGCCAGCAGCTCCTTGGGGGCAGGGGGAGGCTCTGGAAACACCATATATTTT. As protein: CASSSLGAGGGSGNTIYF.

This chain connects TRBV10-3 to TRBJ2-7; TRBD1 aligns across 8 bases. This CDR3 has 14 amino acids. Germline CDR1 reads ENHRY; CDR2 reads SYGVKD. V shed 6 bases, J shed 1 base, and the junction held 5 bases outside the gene matches. CDR3 in amino acids: CAIRGRDRSYEQYF. CDR3 nucleotides: TGTGCCATCAGGGGCCGGGACAGGTCCTACGAGCAGTACTTC.

This chain joins TRBV5-4 and TRBJ2-1; D call uncertain. Trimming took 0 bases from V and 2 from J, leaving 9 bases between them. Germline V gene data show CDR1 as SGHNT and CDR2 as YYREEE (reference sequence). This CDR3 comprises 15 residues. The DNA for the CDR3 is TGTGCCAGCAGCTTGGTAGGTGAACCCTACAATGAGCAGTTCTTC. This encodes CASSLVGEPYNEQFF.

The chain combines TRBV5-1 with TRBJ2-7; TRBD1 might be the D (6 bases). Trimming pared 6 bases from V and 2 bases from J, leaving 12 bases between. The CDR3 is made up of 13 amino acids. Germline V gene sequence: CDR1 SGHRS, CDR2 YFSETQ. As DNA, the CDR3 is TGCGCCAGCAAAGGGGGATCTCCCTACGAGCAGTACTTC. Translated: CASKGGSPYEQYF. Drawing the rest from reference TRBV5-1 and TRBJ2-7, the complete variable domain is KAGVTQTPRYLIKTRGQQVTLSCSPISGHRSVSWYQQTPGQGLQFLFEYFSETQRNKGNFPGRFSGRQFSNSRSEMNVSTLELGDSALYLCASKGGSPYEQYFGPGTRLTVT.

This sequence joins TRBV28 and TRBJ2-5; 8 bases are a match to TRBD1. With V trimmed by 5 bases and J by 2 bases, 10 bases remained unmatched. Germline-derived CDR1 and CDR2 are MDHEN and SYDVKM. This CDR3 is built from 16 residues. Written as DNA, the CDR3 is TGTGCCAGCAGTCGGGTCCAGGGGGCGATGCAAGAGACCCAGTACTTC. It is translated as CASSRVQGAMQETQYF.

The V call is TRBV9, the J call TRBJ2-1; possible D gene TRBD2, 6 bases. The CDR3 runs to 16 residues. Between the trimmed V and J ends, which lost 1 base and 0 bases, there was a span of 11 bases. Germline loops: CDR1 SGDLS, CDR2 YYNGEE. The CDR3 here is CASSVSGAGSYNEQFF. The DNA for the CDR3 is TGTGCCAGCAGCGTATCCGGAGCGGGCTCCTACAATGAGCAGTTCTTC.

J is TRBJ2-7 and V is TRBV18, with TRBD2 identical over 7 bases. The CDR3 loop spans 13 amino acids. Germline assignment: CDR1 KGHSH and CDR2 LQKENI. Germline trimming cut 6 bases from V and 2 bases from J; bases unmatched to any gene: 4. The CDR3 DNA is TGTGCCAGCTCGCCGGGACTACCCTACGAGCAGTACTTC. This sequence encodes CASSPGLPYEQYF.

V gene TRBV5-1 combines with J gene TRBJ2-7, with D possibly being TRBD1 (6 bases). The ends were cut back, 2 bases at V and 6 bases at J, with 15 bases in the middle. Germline values: CDR1 SGHRS, CDR2 YFSETQ. The CDR3 consists of 14 residues. The CDR3 here is CASSFLAGAGEQYF. As DNA, the CDR3 is TGCGCCAGCAGCTTCCTGGCAGGGGCCGGCGAGCAGTACTTC. The whole variable domain, remainder taken from reference TRBV5-1 and TRBJ2-7, is KAGVTQTPRYLIKTRGQQVTLSCSPISGHRSVSWYQQTPGQGLQFLFEYFSETQRNKGNFPGRFSGRQFSNSRSEMNVSTLELGDSALYLCASSFLAGAGEQYFGPGTRLTVT.

This clone was counted once. The chain couples TRBV10-3 to TRBJ1-2; no firm D call. Germline loops: CDR1 ENHRY, CDR2 SYGVKD. The V end was cut by 3 bases, the J end by 0 bases, with 5 bases between. This CDR3 region has 13 residues. The CDR3 coding sequence is TGTGCCATCAGTGACGTTACTAACTATGGCTACACCTTC. It codes for CAISDVTNYGYTF.

V is TRBV30 and J is TRBJ1-1; D remains ambiguous. The germline V gene has CDR1 GTSNPN and CDR2 SVGIG (reference sequence). This CDR3 is 11 amino acids long. The V and J ends lost 0 bases and 7 bases respectively, with 6 bases between them. The CDR3 protein is CAWSVSSEAFF. CDR3 DNA sequence: TGTGCCTGGAGTGTAAGCAGTGAAGCTTTCTTT.

The chain recombines TRBV12-5 with TRBJ2-2; D unresolved. Germline CDR1 is LGHNT and CDR2 is FRNRAP. Deletions cut 1 base from V and 6 bases from J, with 3 bases between. The CDR3 loop spans 12 amino acids. In DNA, the CDR3 is TGTGCTAGTGGTTTGGAGTCCGGGGAGCTGTTTTTT. This sequence encodes CASGLESGELFF.

The J gene is TRBJ2-3, the V gene TRBV29-1; D is unresolved. The V and J ends lost 5 bases and 2 bases respectively, with 8 bases between them. Germline lookup yields CDR1 SQVTM and CDR2 ANQGSEA. The CDR3 is made up of 12 amino acids. CDR3 sequence: CSVRQYTDTQYF. The CDR3 coding sequence is TGCAGCGTTAGGCAATACACAGATACGCAGTATTTT.

This chain links TRBV6-6 with TRBJ1-5, with D maybe TRBD1 (5 bases). Trimming cost V 7 bases and J 10 bases, with 17 bases left between them. Germline assignment: CDR1 MNHNY and CDR2 SVGAGI (reference sequence). This CDR3 comprises 13 residues. CDR3 nucleotide sequence: TGTGCCAGCACGGGGGTCCGAGCTGGTCCCCAGCATTTT. It specifies CASTGVRAGPQHF.

The chain combines TRBV27 with TRBJ1-3, with D possibly TRBD1 on 6 matching bases. Between the trimmed V and J ends, which lost 3 bases and 4 bases, there was a span of 10 bases. The CDR3 is made up of 14 amino acids. Germline V lookup: CDR1 MNHEY, CDR2 SMNVEV (reference sequence). The CDR3 DNA sequence: TGTGCCAGCAGTTTTGTGGGGGCCGGAAACACCATATATTTT. Amino acids: CASSFVGAGNTIYF.

The chain is built from TRBV5-6 and TRBJ2-5, with D hard to call. Germline assignment: CDR1 SGHDT and CDR2 YYEEEE. This CDR3 region has 14 residues. The V end was cut by 1 base, the J end by 4 bases, with 11 bases between. In DNA, the CDR3 is TGTGCCAGCAGCTTGAGGACGGTGGCAGAGACCCAGTACTTC. The encoded protein is CASSLRTVAETQYF.

CDR3 in amino acids: CASSWDSGTYNEQFF. The DNA for the CDR3 is TGTGCCAGCAGCTGGGATTCGGGGACCTACAATGAGCAGTTCTTC. The chain combines TRBV7-2 with TRBJ2-1; the D gene is possibly TRBD2 (5 bases). The CDR3 is 15 amino acids. Germline CDR1 and CDR2: SGHTA and FQGNSA. With 4 bases removed from V and 2 bases from J, the gap between germline ends came to 12 bases.

V gene TRBV19 combines with J gene TRBJ1-1, with D perhaps matching TRBD1 (5 bases). This CDR3 is built from 13 residues. CDR1 and CDR2 from the germline V gene are LNHDA and SQIVND (reference sequence). V lost 5 bases and J 4 bases, leaving 11 bases between the germline ends. The CDR3 coding sequence is TGTGCCAGTAGTCTCTGGGGGGTCACTGAAGCTTTCTTT. Its translation is CASSLWGVTEAFF.

This chain joins TRBV5-5 and TRBJ2-5, with 7 bases that match TRBD1. The CDR3 loop spans 15 amino acids. The V and J ends lost 4 bases and 4 bases, in that order; junction bases with no gene match: 10. The germline V gene encodes CDR1 SGHKS and CDR2 YYEKEE (reference sequence). The CDR3 protein is CASSLRTGRTETQYF. CDR3 nucleotides: TGTGCCAGCAGCCTGAGGACAGGTAGAACAGAGACCCAGTACTTC.

This rearrangement joins TRBV4-1 to TRBJ1-4; tentative D call: TRBD1 (6 bases). There are 15 residues in the CDR3. Trimming took off 0 bases at V and 6 bases at J, with 11 bases between the two ends. Germline CDR1 MGHRA, CDR2 YSYEKL. CDR3: CASSQDTGWDEKLFF. CDR3 nucleotides: TGCGCCAGCAGCCAAGATACAGGGTGGGATGAAAAACTGTTTTTT.

This chain uses TRBV7-2 with TRBJ2-5; maybe TRBD1 (5 bases). Germline V CDR1 and CDR2: SGHTA, FQGNSA. This CDR3 spans 13 amino acids. Deletions cut 3 bases from V and 5 bases from J, with 10 bases between. The CDR3 protein is CASSFQGSETQYF. Here the CDR3 DNA reads TGTGCCAGCAGCTTCCAGGGCTCGGAGACCCAGTACTTC.

The chain links TRBV19 to TRBJ1-5; D is perhaps TRBD1 (5 bases). Germline values: CDR1 LNHDA, CDR2 SQIVND (reference sequence). Trimming took off 5 bases at V and 2 bases at J, with 13 bases between the two ends. The CDR3 has 15 amino acids. CDR3 sequence reads: CASSSLRVGNQPQHF. CDR3 nucleotide sequence: TGTGCCAGTAGTTCACTCAGGGTTGGCAATCAGCCCCAGCATTTT. The variable domain in full, with the rest retrieved from reference TRBV19 and TRBJ1-5, is DGGITQSPKYLFRKEGQNVTLSCEQNLNHDAMYWYRQDPGQGLRLIYYSQIVNDFQKGDIAEGYSVSREKKESFPLTVTSAQKNPTAFYLCASSSLRVGNQPQHFGDGTRLSIL.

This chain connects TRBV25-1 to TRBJ1-1; the match to TRBD1 covers 7 bases. CDR3 length equals 15 residues. Germline V lookup: CDR1 MGHDK, CDR2 SYGVNS. The V and J ends lost 8 bases and 1 base, in that order; junction bases with no gene match: 10. The DNA for the CDR3 is TGTGCCAGCTCCCCCTTAGGGGGCCGGAACACTGAAGCTTTCTTT. This codes for CASSPLGGRNTEAFF.

This chain joins TRBV28 and TRBJ1-5; TRBD1 matches 12 bases. The CDR3 has 16 residues. Germline lookup yields CDR1 MDHEN and CDR2 SYDVKM. V shed 6 bases, J shed 6 bases, and the junction held 9 bases outside the gene matches. The chain's CDR3 is CASSPPGQGASQPQHF. DNA of the CDR3: TGTGCCAGCAGCCCACCGGGACAGGGGGCGAGTCAGCCCCAGCATTTT.

The chain couples TRBV5-4 to TRBJ2-4; a possible D gene is TRBD2 (6 bases). Germline-derived CDR1 and CDR2 are SGHNT and YYREEE (reference sequence). The V end was cut by 6 bases, the J end by 3 bases, with 16 bases between. The CDR3 sequence is 15 residues long. The CDR3 sequence: CASNTGGEGKNIQYF. The CDR3 DNA is TGTGCCAGCAACACCGGGGGAGAAGGCAAAAACATTCAGTACTTC.

The chain uses TRBV5-1 and TRBJ1-2, with D possibly matching TRBD1 (5 bases). Trimming took off 9 bases at V and 8 bases at J, with 23 bases between the two ends. Germline lookup yields CDR1 SGHRS and CDR2 YFSETQ. CDR3 length equals 14 residues. The CDR3 sequence: CATRETLVQSGYTF. The CDR3 DNA reads TGCGCCACCAGGGAGACCCTAGTTCAGAGCGGCTACACCTTC.

This rearrangement joins TRBV7-9 to TRBJ1-4; TRBD1 matches at 9 bases. Trimming at V came to 5 bases and at J to 14 bases, leaving 9 bases not matched to a gene. The CDR3 contains 13 residues. Germline-derived CDR1 and CDR2 are SEHNR and FQNEAQ (reference sequence). CDR3 bases: TGTGCCAGCAGCCCTCTAACAGGGGGCCCCCTGTTTTTT. Its translation is CASSPLTGGPLFF.